A selection of T cell receptor beta chains follows, all from one sample in a study of cytomegalovirus exposure and HLA in healthy donors. TCRdb's table, derived via immunoSEQ multiplex PCR, lists solely in-frame clones and lacks some. Of around 130,000 clones listed, approximately 80% are singletons. Material for sequencing was PBMCs. The source of these receptors is a woman under 30 in good health and CMV-seronegative. Both conserved end residues are part of each CDR3. The D gene is left open where the match is weak. Where a row states a size, it is once, few, many or the class of an expanded clone; other rows omit it.

TRBV2	-	TRBJ1-1	once	CASRRHNTEAFF	TGTGCCAGCAGAAGACACAACACTGAAGCTTTCTTT
TRBV7-2	TRBD1	TRBJ1-1	-	CASSLGGQYTEAFF	TGTGCCAGCAGCTTAGGGGGACAGTACACTGAAGCTTTCTTT
TRBV6-5	-	TRBJ1-3	-	CASTTGSSGNTIYF	TGTGCCAGCACTACAGGGTCGTCTGGAAACACCATATATTTT
TRBV7-9	TRBD1	TRBJ2-5	-	CASSPRDRDLRETQYF	TGTGCCAGCAGCCCCCGTGACAGGGACCTCCGGGAGACCCAGTACTTC
TRBV7-3	-	TRBJ2-1	-	CASSLYEGARFF	TGTGCCAGCAGCTTATATGAGGGAGCAAGGTTCTTC
TRBV2	-	TRBJ2-1	-	CASSPTAGSYNEQFF	TGTGCCAGCAGTCCCACCGCGGGGTCCTACAATGAGCAGTTCTTC
TRBV7-9	-	TRBJ1-1	-	CASSTGLTEAFF	TGTGCCAGCAGCACCGGACTAACTGAAGCTTTCTTT
TRBV5-5	TRBD1	TRBJ1-6	-	CASTPFGTGYSPLHF	TGTGCCAGCACCCCCTTCGGGACAGGGTATTCACCCCTCCACTTT
TRBV6-5	-	TRBJ2-5	-	CASRSPETQYF	TGTGCCAGCAGATCTCCCGAGACCCAGTACTTC
TRBV10-3	TRBD2	TRBJ2-1	-	CAISVGTSGVYNEQFF	TGTGCCATCAGTGTGGGAACTAGCGGGGTATACAATGAGCAGTTCTTC
TRBV6-4	TRBD2	TRBJ2-3	-	CASSASGGAADTQYF	TGTGCCAGCAGTGCTAGCGGGGGGGCCGCAGATACGCAGTATTTT
TRBV7-6	-	TRBJ2-1	-	CASSRQSSYNEQFF	TGTGCCAGCAGCCGACAGAGCTCCTACAATGAGCAGTTCTTC
TRBV20-1	-	TRBJ2-1	-	CSASVDLERLF	TGCAGTGCTAGCGTTGACTTGGAAAGGCTCTTC
TRBV12-2	-	TRBJ1-1	once	CASRLDRGDTEAFF	TGTGCAAGTCGCTTGGACAGGGGCGACACTGAAGCTTTCTTT
TRBV11-3	-	TRBJ2-2	-	CASSFRVEDGELFF	TGTGCCAGCAGCTTCAGGGTAGAGGACGGGGAGCTGTTTTTT
TRBV6-6	-	TRBJ1-5	-	CATRGGEPGNQPQHF	TGTGCCACCAGGGGAGGAGAGCCGGGCAATCAGCCCCAGCATTTT